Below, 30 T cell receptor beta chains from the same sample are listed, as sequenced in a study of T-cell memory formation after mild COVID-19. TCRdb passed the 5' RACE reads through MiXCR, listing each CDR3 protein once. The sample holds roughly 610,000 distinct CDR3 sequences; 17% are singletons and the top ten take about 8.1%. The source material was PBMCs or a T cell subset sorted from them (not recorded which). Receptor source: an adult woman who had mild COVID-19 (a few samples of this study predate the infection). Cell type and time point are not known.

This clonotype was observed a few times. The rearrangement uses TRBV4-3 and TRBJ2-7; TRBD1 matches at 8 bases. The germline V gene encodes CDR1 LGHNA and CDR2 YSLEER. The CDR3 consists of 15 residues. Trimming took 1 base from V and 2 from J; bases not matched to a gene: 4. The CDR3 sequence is CASSQGDRNTYEQYF. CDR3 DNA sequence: TGCGCCAGCAGCCAAGGGGACAGGAACACCTACGAGCAGTACTTC.

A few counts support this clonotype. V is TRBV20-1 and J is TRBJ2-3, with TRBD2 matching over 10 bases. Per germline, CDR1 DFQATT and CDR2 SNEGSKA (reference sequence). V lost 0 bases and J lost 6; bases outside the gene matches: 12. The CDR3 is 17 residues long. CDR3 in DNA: TGCAGTGCTAGAGATCGGCCTAGCGGGGGCCATGTTGATACGCAGTATTTT. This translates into CSARDRPSGGHVDTQYF.

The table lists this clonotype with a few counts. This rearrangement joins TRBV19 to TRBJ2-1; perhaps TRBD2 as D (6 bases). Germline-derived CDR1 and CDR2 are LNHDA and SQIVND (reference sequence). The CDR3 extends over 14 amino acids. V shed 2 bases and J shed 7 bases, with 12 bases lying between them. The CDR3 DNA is TGTGCCAGTAGTATACGGGGAGGTGGGAATGAGCAGTTCTTC. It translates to CASSIRGGGNEQFF.

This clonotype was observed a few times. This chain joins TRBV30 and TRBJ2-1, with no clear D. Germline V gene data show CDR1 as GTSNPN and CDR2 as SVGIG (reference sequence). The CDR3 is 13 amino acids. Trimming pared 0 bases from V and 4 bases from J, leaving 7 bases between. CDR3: CAWSVMQYNEQFF. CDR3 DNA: TGTGCCTGGAGTGTAATGCAGTACAATGAGCAGTTCTTC.

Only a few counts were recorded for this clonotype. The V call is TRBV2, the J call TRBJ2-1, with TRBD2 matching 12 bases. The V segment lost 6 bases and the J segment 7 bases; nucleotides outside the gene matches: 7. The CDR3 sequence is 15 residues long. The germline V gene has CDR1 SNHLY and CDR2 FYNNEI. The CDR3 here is CASRKTSGGWNEQFF. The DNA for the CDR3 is TGTGCCAGCAGGAAGACTAGCGGGGGATGGAATGAGCAGTTCTTC.

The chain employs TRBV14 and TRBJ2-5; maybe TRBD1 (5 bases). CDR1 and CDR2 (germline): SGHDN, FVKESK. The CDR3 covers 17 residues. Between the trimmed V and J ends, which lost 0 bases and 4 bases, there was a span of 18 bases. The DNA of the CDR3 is TGTGCCAGCAGCCAAGATATAGGGGCTGAGCCTCTAGAGACCCAGTACTTC. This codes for CASSQDIGAEPLETQYF.

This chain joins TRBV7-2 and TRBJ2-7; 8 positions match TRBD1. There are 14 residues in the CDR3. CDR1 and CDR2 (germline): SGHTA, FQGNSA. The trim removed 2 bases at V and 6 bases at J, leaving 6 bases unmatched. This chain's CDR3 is CASSLLGQGIEQYF. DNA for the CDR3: TGTGCCAGCAGCTTACTTGGACAGGGTATCGAGCAGTACTTC.

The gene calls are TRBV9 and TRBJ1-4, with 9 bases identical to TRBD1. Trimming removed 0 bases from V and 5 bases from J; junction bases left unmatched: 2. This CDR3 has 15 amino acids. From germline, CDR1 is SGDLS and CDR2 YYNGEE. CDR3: CASSVGDRVNEKLFF. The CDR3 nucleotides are TGTGCCAGCAGCGTAGGGGACAGGGTGAATGAAAAACTGTTTTTT. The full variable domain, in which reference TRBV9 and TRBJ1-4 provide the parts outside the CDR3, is DSGVTQTPKHLITATGQRVTLRCSPRSGDLSVYWYQQSLDQGLQFLIQYYNGEERAKGNILERFSAQQFPDLHSELNLSSLELGDSALYFCASSVGDRVNEKLFFGSGTQLSVL.

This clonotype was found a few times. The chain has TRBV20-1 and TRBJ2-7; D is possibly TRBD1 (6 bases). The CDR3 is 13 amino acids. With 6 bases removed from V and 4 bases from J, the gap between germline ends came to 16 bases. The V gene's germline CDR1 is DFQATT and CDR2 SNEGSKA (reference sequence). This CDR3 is CSATDRSPYEQYF. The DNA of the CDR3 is TGCAGTGCCACCGACAGGTCCCCGTACGAGCAGTACTTC.

The chain's CDR3 is CASSRGVSYGYTF. Written as DNA, the CDR3 is TGTGCCAGCAGCCGGGGGGTTAGCTATGGCTACACCTTC. V gene TRBV7-3 combines with J gene TRBJ1-2; the D gene is possibly TRBD1 (5 bases). Germline assignment: CDR1 SGHTA and CDR2 FQGTGA. This CDR3 has 13 amino acids. The V and J ends lost 5 bases and 4 bases respectively, with 11 bases between them.

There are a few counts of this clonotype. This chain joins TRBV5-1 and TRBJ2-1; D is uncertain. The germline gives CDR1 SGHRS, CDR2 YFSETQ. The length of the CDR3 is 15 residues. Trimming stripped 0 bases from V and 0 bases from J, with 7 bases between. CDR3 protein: CASSLERYSYNEQFF. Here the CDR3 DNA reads TGCGCCAGCAGCTTGGAGAGATACTCCTACAATGAGCAGTTCTTC. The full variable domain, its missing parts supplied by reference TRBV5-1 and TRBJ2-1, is KAGVTQTPRYLIKTRGQQVTLSCSPISGHRSVSWYQQTPGQGLQFLFEYFSETQRNKGNFPGRFSGRQFSNSRSEMNVSTLELGDSALYLCASSLERYSYNEQFFGPGTRLTVL.

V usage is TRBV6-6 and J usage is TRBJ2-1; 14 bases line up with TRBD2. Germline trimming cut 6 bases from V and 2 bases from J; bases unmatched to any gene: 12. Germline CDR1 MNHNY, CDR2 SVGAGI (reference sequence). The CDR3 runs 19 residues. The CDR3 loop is CASRETGTSGSKAYNEQFF. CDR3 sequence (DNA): TGTGCCAGCAGGGAAACCGGGACTAGCGGGAGTAAAGCCTACAATGAGCAGTTCTTC.

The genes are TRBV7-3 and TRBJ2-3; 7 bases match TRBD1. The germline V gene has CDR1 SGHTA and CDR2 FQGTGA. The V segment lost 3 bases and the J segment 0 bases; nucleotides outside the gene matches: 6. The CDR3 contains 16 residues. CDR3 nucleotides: TGTGCCAGCAGCTTGTCAGGGGGTGGCAGCACAGATACGCAGTATTTT. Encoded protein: CASSLSGGGSTDTQYF.

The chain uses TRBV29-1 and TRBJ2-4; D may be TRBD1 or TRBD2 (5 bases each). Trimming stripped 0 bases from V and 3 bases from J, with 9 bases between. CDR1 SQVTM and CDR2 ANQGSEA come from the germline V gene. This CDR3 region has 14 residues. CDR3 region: CSVEDRGGKNIQYF. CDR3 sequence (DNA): TGCAGCGTTGAAGATCGTGGGGGCAAAAACATTCAGTACTTC.

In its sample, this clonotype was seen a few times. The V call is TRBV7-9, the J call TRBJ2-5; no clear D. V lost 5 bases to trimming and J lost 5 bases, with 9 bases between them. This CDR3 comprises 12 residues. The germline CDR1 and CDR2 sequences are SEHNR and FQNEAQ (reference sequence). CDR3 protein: CASSPYGETQYF. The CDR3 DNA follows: TGTGCCAGCAGCCCCTATGGCGAGACCCAGTACTTC.

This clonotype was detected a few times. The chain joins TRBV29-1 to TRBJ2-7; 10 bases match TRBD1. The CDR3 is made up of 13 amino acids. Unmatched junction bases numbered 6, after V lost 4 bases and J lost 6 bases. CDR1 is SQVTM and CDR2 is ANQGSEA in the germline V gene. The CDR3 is CSVGGDRGSEQYF. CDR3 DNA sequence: TGCAGCGTTGGGGGGGACAGGGGAAGCGAGCAGTACTTC.

CDR3 DNA sequence: TGCGCCAGCAGCCAAGTTCCCGCGTGGCAGACCCAGTACTTC. Translating it yields CASSQVPAWQTQYF. The J gene is TRBJ2-5, the V gene TRBV4-1; D is unclear. CDR3 size: 14 residues. Trimming shortened V by 1 base and J by 6 bases, and 12 bases separated the two germline ends. The germline V gene encodes CDR1 MGHRA and CDR2 YSYEKL.

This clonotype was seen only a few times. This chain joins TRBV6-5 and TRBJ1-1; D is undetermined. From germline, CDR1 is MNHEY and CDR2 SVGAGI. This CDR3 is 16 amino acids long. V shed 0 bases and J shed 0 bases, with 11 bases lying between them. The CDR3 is CASSYSKPGLNTEAFF. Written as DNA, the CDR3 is TGTGCCAGCAGTTACTCGAAGCCAGGTCTGAACACTGAAGCTTTCTTT.

The CDR3 DNA sequence: TGCAGTGCTACCCCATCAGACAGCCATAACTATGGCTACACCTTC. It is translated as CSATPSDSHNYGYTF. The chain recombines TRBV20-1 with TRBJ1-2, with D perhaps TRBD1 (5 bases). V shed 4 bases and J shed 1 base, with 16 bases lying between them. From germline, CDR1 is DFQATT and CDR2 SNEGSKA (reference sequence). The CDR3 has 15 amino acids.

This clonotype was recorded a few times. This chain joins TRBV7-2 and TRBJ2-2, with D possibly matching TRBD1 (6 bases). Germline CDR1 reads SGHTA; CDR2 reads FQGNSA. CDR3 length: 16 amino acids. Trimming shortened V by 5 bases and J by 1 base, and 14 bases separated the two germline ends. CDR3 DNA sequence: TGTGCCAGCAGCCTCCGCCGGGACAAGAACACCGGGGAGCTGTTTTTT. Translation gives CASSLRRDKNTGELFF.

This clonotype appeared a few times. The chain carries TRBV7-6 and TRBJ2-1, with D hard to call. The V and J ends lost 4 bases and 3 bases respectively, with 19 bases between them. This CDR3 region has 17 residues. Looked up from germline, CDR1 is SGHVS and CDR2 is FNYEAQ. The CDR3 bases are TGTGCCAGCAGCTCTTCGAGACTTAGTAGCCTCTACAATGAGCAGTTCTTC. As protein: CASSSSRLSSLYNEQFF.

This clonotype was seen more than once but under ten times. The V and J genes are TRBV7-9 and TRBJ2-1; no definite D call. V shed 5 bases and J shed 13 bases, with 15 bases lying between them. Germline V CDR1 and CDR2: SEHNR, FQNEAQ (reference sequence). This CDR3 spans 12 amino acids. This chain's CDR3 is CASSPSDPRQFF. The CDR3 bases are TGTGCCAGCAGCCCTTCGGACCCTCGCCAGTTCTTC. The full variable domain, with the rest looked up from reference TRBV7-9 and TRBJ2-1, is DTGVSQNPRHKITKRGQNVTFRCDPISEHNRLYWYRQTLGQGPEFLTYFQNEAQLEKSRLLSDRFSAERPKGSFSTLEIQRTEQGDSAMYLCASSPSDPRQFFGPGTRLTVL.

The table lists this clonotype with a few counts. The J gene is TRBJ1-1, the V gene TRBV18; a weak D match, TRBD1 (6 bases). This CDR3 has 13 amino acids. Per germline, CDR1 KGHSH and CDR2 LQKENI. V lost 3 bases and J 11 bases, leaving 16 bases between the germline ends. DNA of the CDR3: TGTGCCAGCTCACCGGGTTCTGGACAGTCGGCTTTCTTT. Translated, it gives CASSPGSGQSAFF.

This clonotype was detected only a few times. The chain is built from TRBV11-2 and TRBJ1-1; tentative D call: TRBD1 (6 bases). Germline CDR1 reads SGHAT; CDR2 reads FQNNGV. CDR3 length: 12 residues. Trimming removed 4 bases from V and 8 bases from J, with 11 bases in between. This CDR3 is CASSSQGPEAFF. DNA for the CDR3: TGTGCCAGCAGCTCCCAGGGGCCCGAAGCTTTCTTT.

The CDR3 loop reads CASSTPGTSADTQYF. As DNA, the CDR3 is TGTGCCAGCAGTACCCCCGGGACTAGCGCAGATACGCAGTATTTT. V is TRBV12-3 or TRBV12-4 and J is TRBJ2-3, with 10 bases fitting TRBD2. The CDR3 length is 15 residues. Trimming at V came to 5 bases and at J to 4 bases, leaving 6 bases not matched to a gene.

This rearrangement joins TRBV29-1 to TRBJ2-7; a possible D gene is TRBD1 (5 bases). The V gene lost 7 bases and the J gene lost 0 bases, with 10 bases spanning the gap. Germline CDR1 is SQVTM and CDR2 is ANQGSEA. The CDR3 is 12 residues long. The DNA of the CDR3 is TGCAGCGCCTCGGACATCTCCTACGAGCAGTACTTC. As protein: CSASDISYEQYF.

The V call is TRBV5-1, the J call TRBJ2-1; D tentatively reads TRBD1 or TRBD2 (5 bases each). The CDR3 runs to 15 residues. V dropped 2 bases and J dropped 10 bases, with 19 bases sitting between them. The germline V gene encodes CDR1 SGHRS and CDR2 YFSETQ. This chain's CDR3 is CASSFRDPLGREQFF. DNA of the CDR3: TGCGCCAGCAGCTTCCGGGACCCCTTGGGGCGGGAGCAGTTCTTC.

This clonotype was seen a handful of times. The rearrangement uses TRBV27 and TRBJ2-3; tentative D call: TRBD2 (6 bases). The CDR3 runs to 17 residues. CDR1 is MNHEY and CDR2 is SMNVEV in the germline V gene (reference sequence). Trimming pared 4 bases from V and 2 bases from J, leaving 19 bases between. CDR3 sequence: CASSSLTGLLPTDTQYF. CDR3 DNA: TGTGCCAGCAGTTCCCTCACGGGACTTCTACCCACAGATACGCAGTATTTT.

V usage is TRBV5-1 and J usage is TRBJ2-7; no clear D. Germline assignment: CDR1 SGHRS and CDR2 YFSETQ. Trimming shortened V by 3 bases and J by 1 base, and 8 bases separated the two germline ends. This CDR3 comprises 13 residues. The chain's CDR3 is CASSSSESYEQYF. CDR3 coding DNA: TGCGCCAGCAGCTCTTCAGAATCCTACGAGCAGTACTTC.

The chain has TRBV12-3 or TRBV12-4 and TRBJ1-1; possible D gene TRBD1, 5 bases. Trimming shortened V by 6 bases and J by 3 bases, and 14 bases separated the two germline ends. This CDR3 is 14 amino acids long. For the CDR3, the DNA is TGTGCCAGCAGAATGGGGGGGTCGGACACTGAAGCTTTCTTT. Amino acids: CASRMGGSDTEAFF.